These 29 T cell receptor beta chains were all obtained from the same sample, sequenced in a study of monozygotic twins with cystic fibrosis. Assay: immunoSEQ multiplex PCR; the TCRdb copy retains only in-frame clones and omits some. The sample shows roughly 20,000 clones, 95% to 98% of them seen only once. The sequencing sample was made of blood. These receptors all stem from a woman in her 30s with cystic fibrosis.

This chain uses TRBV4-2 with TRBJ2-1, with 9 bases fitting TRBD2. This CDR3 is built from 17 residues. Trimming cost V 0 bases and J 7 bases; bases outside gene matches: 10. Germline V CDR1 and CDR2: LGHNA, YNFKEQ. The CDR3: CASSQEASGATWNEQFF. The CDR3, as DNA: TGTGCCAGCAGCCAAGAGGCTAGCGGGGCCACCTGGAATGAGCAGTTCTTC.

The chain links TRBV5-6 to TRBJ1-2, with TRBD1 identical over 7 bases. Germline CDR1 and CDR2: SGHDT and YYEEEE. The CDR3 spans 14 residues. V gave up 8 bases and J gave up 7 bases; unmatched junction bases: 14. The CDR3 is CASIAQGGLGGYTF. DNA of the CDR3: TGTGCCAGTATCGCCCAGGGGGGGCTAGGTGGCTACACCTTC.

V and J are TRBV30 and TRBJ1-6, with D unclear. V was pared by 1 base and J by 0 bases, with 10 bases between. Germline assignment: CDR1 GTSNPN and CDR2 SVGIG (reference sequence). This CDR3 has 16 residues. CDR3 nucleotides: TGTGCCTGGAGTGGGTCCCTCCGCTCCTATAATTCACCCCTCCACTTT. It specifies CAWSGSLRSYNSPLHF.

The chain uses TRBV6-5 and TRBJ1-1; a possible D gene is TRBD1 (5 bases). Per the germline V gene, CDR1 is MNHEY and CDR2 is SVGAGI. Trimming stripped 6 bases from V and 1 base from J, with 12 bases between. The CDR3 is made up of 14 amino acids. In DNA form, the CDR3 reads TGTGCCAGCAGGCCGACTGGGGGGAACACTGAAGCTTTCTTT. Translating gives CASRPTGGNTEAFF.

A single count supports this clone. Here the CDR3 DNA reads TGTGCCAGCAGCCAAGATAGACCCGGGGGCGTTCAGCCCCAGCATTTT. Encoded protein: CASSQDRPGGVQPQHF. V is TRBV4-2 and J is TRBJ1-5, with D possibly being TRBD1 (6 bases). This CDR3 comprises 16 residues. Looked up from germline, CDR1 is LGHNA and CDR2 is YNFKEQ. The V end was cut by 0 bases, the J end by 6 bases, with 15 bases between.

V usage is TRBV6-5 and J usage is TRBJ1-1; D is unresolved. The CDR3 is 11 amino acids. Germline CDR1 and CDR2: MNHEY and SVGAGI. V shed 6 bases and J shed 1 base, with 3 bases lying between them. The CDR3 protein is CASSENTEAFF. The CDR3 nucleotides read TGTGCCAGCAGCGAGAACACTGAAGCTTTCTTT.

This chain joins TRBV7-9 and TRBJ2-5; D possibly uses TRBD1 or TRBD2 (6 bases each). Germline CDR1 SEHNR, CDR2 FQNEAQ (reference sequence). CDR3 length: 15 residues. V was cut by 3 bases and J by 5 bases, with 16 bases left in between. This chain's CDR3 is CASSLGGQRLETQYF. CDR3 in DNA: TGTGCCAGCAGCTTGGGGGGACAACGTCTCGAGACCCAGTACTTC. The whole variable domain, remainder taken from reference TRBV7-9 and TRBJ2-5, is DTGVSQNPRHKITKRGQNVTFRCDPISEHNRLYWYRQTLGQGPEFLTYFQNEAQLEKSRLLSDRFSAERPKGSFSTLEIQRTEQGDSAMYLCASSLGGQRLETQYFGPGTRLLVL.

The V and J genes are TRBV5-4 and TRBJ2-3; 9 nucleotides align to TRBD2. This CDR3 has 18 residues. Germline V CDR1 and CDR2: SGHNT, YYREEE (reference sequence). V lost 4 bases to trimming and J lost 1 base; unmatched junction nucleotides: 13. The CDR3 coding sequence is TGTGCCAGCAGCCGTGGAGCGGGGGGATTCCAACGCACAGATACGCAGTATTTT. This translates into CASSRGAGGFQRTDTQYF.

The chain combines TRBV5-5 with TRBJ2-7, with D perhaps TRBD1 or TRBD2 (5 bases each). Germline V gene sequence: CDR1 SGHKS, CDR2 YYEKEE (reference sequence). CDR3 length: 18 amino acids. V lost 4 bases and J 1 base, leaving 24 bases between the germline ends. The CDR3 sequence is CASSPPGYRDGKSYEQYF. In DNA form, the CDR3 reads TGTGCCAGCAGCCCGCCGGGCTACCGGGACGGAAAATCCTACGAGCAGTACTTC.

This sequence joins TRBV6-4 and TRBJ2-6, with D perhaps being TRBD1 or TRBD2 (5 bases each). CDR1 is MRHNA, CDR2 SNTAGT, per germline. V was pared by 0 bases and J by 2 bases, with 5 bases between. This CDR3 has 15 residues. For the CDR3, the DNA is TGTGCCAGCAGTGACTCGGGGGCTGGGGCCAACGTCCTGACTTTC. This sequence encodes CASSDSGAGANVLTF.

The chain carries TRBV7-9 and TRBJ2-2; a weak D match, TRBD1 (7 bases). Trimming stripped 5 bases from V and 3 bases from J, with 13 bases between. Per germline, CDR1 SEHNR and CDR2 FQNEAQ (reference sequence). The CDR3 sequence is 15 residues long. CDR3 protein: CASSPTGTYTGELFF. The CDR3 nucleotides read TGTGCCAGCAGCCCGACAGGGACTTACACCGGGGAGCTGTTTTTT.

V gene TRBV9 combines with J gene TRBJ1-4; 8 bases line up with TRBD1. The CDR3 has 16 residues. Trimming at V came to 0 bases and at J to 5 bases, leaving 6 bases not matched to a gene. Germline V gene data show CDR1 as SGDLS and CDR2 as YYNGEE. CDR3 coding DNA: TGTGCCAGCAGCGTAGCTACAGGGGGTAGCAATGAAAAACTGTTTTTT. It codes for CASSVATGGSNEKLFF.

The genes are TRBV12-1 and TRBJ1-5; the table calls TRBD1, which could not be checked here. TRBV12-1 is labeled a pseudogene. This CDR3 contains 12 residues. CDR3 in amino acids: CASSFTDQPQHF. The CDR3 DNA reads as TGTGCCAGCAGCTTTACAGATCAGCCCCAGCATTTT.

The genes are TRBV19 and TRBJ2-1; D not certain. Germline-derived CDR1 and CDR2 are LNHDA and SQIVND (reference sequence). The V gene lost 7 bases and the J gene lost 2 bases, with 9 bases spanning the gap. This CDR3 region has 13 residues. The CDR3 reads CASMRSPYNEQFF. The DNA of the CDR3 is TGTGCCAGTATGAGGTCCCCCTACAATGAGCAGTTCTTC.

In its sample, this clone was seen once. The chain links TRBV28 to TRBJ1-5; weak D call: TRBD1 (6 bases). The CDR3 covers 15 residues. V lost 5 bases and J lost 7, with 18 bases in between. The V gene's germline CDR1 is MDHEN and CDR2 SYDVKM. DNA of the CDR3: TGTGCCAGCAGTACCTTCCGGGGGGCTGAGCAGCCCCAGCATTTT. Protein: CASSTFRGAEQPQHF.

The rearrangement uses TRBV5-4 and TRBJ2-7; tentatively, D is TRBD2 (6 bases). CDR1 and CDR2 (germline): SGHNT, YYREEE (reference sequence). Trimming removed 1 base at V and 4 bases at J, with 12 bases between. This CDR3 is built from 14 residues. The CDR3 here is CASSLSGGVYEQYF. CDR3 DNA: TGTGCCAGCAGCTTGTCCGGGGGAGTTTACGAGCAGTACTTC.

The chain recombines TRBV25-1 with TRBJ2-3; D gene uncertain. Germline values: CDR1 MGHDK, CDR2 SYGVNS. V was pared by 2 bases and J by 3 bases, with 12 bases between. The CDR3 spans 15 residues. This chain's CDR3 is CASSEGTKVTDTQYF. DNA for the CDR3: TGTGCCAGCAGTGAAGGAACAAAAGTGACAGATACGCAGTATTTT.

The chain links TRBV7-2 to TRBJ1-5; D remains unclear. CDR3 length: 14 amino acids. Trimming shortened V by 4 bases and J by 7 bases, and 14 bases separated the two germline ends. Germline CDR1 and CDR2: SGHTA and FQGNSA. The CDR3 reads CASSYGRSPQPQHF. CDR3 in DNA: TGTGCCAGCAGCTATGGGAGGTCCCCACAGCCCCAGCATTTT.

This clone was recorded only once. The rearrangement joins TRBV4-1 to TRBJ2-5; D perhaps matches TRBD1 (5 bases). Germline loops: CDR1 MGHRA, CDR2 YSYEKL. The CDR3 totals 16 residues. V lost 4 bases, J lost 5 bases, and 20 bases lay in between. The CDR3 DNA follows: TGCGCCAGCAGCCCGTCAGCGACAGTGCCCGAGGAGACCCAGTACTTC. Translating gives CASSPSATVPEETQYF.

The chain has TRBV11-2 and TRBJ2-5, with D possibly matching TRBD1 (6 bases). The CDR3 consists of 14 residues. Looked up from germline, CDR1 is SGHAT and CDR2 is FQNNGV. Trimming cost V 6 bases and J 4 bases, with 15 bases left between them. The CDR3, as DNA: TGTGCCAGCAGTTTCTCTCCAGGGGTAGAGACCCAGTACTTC. Encoded protein: CASSFSPGVETQYF.

This chain joins TRBV2 and TRBJ1-2; the D gene is possibly TRBD1 (5 bases). The CDR3 runs to 14 residues. CDR1 and CDR2 (germline): SNHLY, FYNNEI. The CDR3 protein is CANTAAPGNYGYTF. CDR3 bases: TGTGCTAACACAGCGGCCCCAGGGAACTATGGCTACACCTTC.

A single count supports this clone. The chain is built from TRBV2 and TRBJ1-6; tentatively, D is TRBD1 (6 bases). The CDR3 length is 13 residues. CDR1 and CDR2 (germline): SNHLY, FYNNEI. Trimming cost V 6 bases and J 10 bases, with 13 bases left between them. This CDR3 is CASSHKDSSPLHF. CDR3 nucleotides: TGTGCCAGCAGCCACAAGGACAGCTCACCCCTCCACTTT.

The gene calls are TRBV9 and TRBJ2-3; 7 positions agree with TRBD2. Germline CDR1 SGDLS, CDR2 YYNGEE. This CDR3 has 15 residues. After removal of 1 base from V and 5 bases from J, the junction contained 7 bases not matched to a gene. In DNA form, the CDR3 reads TGTGCCAGCAGCGTAACTAGCGTGTCGGTAGATACGCAGTATTTT. Translated, it gives CASSVTSVSVDTQYF.

The J gene is TRBJ1-1, the V gene TRBV30, with unresolved D. Germline V gene data show CDR1 as GTSNPN and CDR2 as SVGIG (reference sequence). V was clipped by 2 bases and J by 4 bases, with 5 bases between them. The CDR3 is 11 residues long. The CDR3 DNA follows: TGTGCCTGGAGTCTGGGCACTGAAGCTTTCTTT. It is translated as CAWSLGTEAFF.

V is TRBV2 and J is TRBJ1-4; TRBD1 is a possible D gene (6 bases). There are 12 residues in the CDR3. The V end was cut by 3 bases, the J end by 7 bases, with 6 bases between. CDR1 and CDR2 from the germline V gene are SNHLY and FYNNEI. The CDR3 loop reads CASSEDSEKLFF. The CDR3 coding sequence is TGTGCCAGCAGTGAGGACAGTGAAAAACTGTTTTTT.

The V and J genes are TRBV6-5 and TRBJ2-7; no clear D. CDR3 size: 15 residues. The germline CDR1 and CDR2 sequences are MNHEY and SVGAGI. V lost 5 bases and J 6 bases, leaving 20 bases between the germline ends. The CDR3 nucleotides are TGTGCCAGCAGTCCTCATTTTACTACGGCCTCCGAGCAGTACTTC. Its protein product is CASSPHFTTASEQYF.

The V gene is TRBV18, the J gene TRBJ2-3, with TRBD1 identical over 9 bases. The CDR3 has 19 residues. V gave up 3 bases and J gave up 1 base; unmatched junction bases: 14. Germline V gives CDR1 KGHSH, CDR2 LQKENI. The CDR3 DNA reads as TGTGCCAGCTCACCGGGACAGGGATTGGTCTGGCGGCGCACAGATACGCAGTATTTT. It translates to CASSPGQGLVWRRTDTQYF.

This sequence joins TRBV6-1 and TRBJ2-3; no reliable D call. This CDR3 contains 16 residues. CDR1 is MNHNS, CDR2 SASEGT, per germline. The V gene lost 1 base and the J gene lost 3 bases, with 14 bases spanning the gap. The CDR3 coding sequence is TGTGCCAGCAGTGAAGGCCCTGCCTTAGAAACAGATACGCAGTATTTT. Its protein is CASSEGPALETDTQYF.

The rearrangement uses TRBV7-9 and TRBJ2-4; 7 bases fit TRBD2. Germline trimming cut 5 bases from V and 7 bases from J; bases unmatched to any gene: 8. The CDR3 loop spans 14 amino acids. Per the germline V gene, CDR1 is SEHNR and CDR2 is FQNEAQ (reference sequence). In DNA form, the CDR3 reads TGTGCCAGCAGCCCCCCGGGGGGTCTGAACATTCAGTACTTC. It yields the protein CASSPPGGLNIQYF.